This entry is about one TCR beta chain. Its specificity is not known. This sample was taken from a study of cytomegalovirus exposure and HLA in healthy donors. Primers for the PCR totalled 60 Vbeta and 13 Jbeta. Authors' methods: About 9.9 million of the roughly 80 million unique TCR beta chains counted in a later analysis were shared. Generated by immunoSEQ multiplex PCR, the TCRdb table keeps only in-frame clones and is missing some. That table furnishes V, J and clone size, whereas the DNA furnished D and trimming. The sample lists more than 45,000 clones; approximately 84% were seen once. Broader study findings: Several of the most significant clusters appeared, in a later analysis, to be linked to common viral pathogens. The productive fraction for most TCR beta V segments was about 87% or about 30% in an earlier analysis. A link between a missense DCLRE1C variant and TCR beta V- and J-gene trimming emerged from a later analysis.

V lost 0 bases to trimming and J lost 1 base, with 7 bases between them. CDR3 length equals 14 residues. CDR1 and CDR2 from the germline V gene are SGHRS and YFSETQ. The rearrangement uses TRBV5-1 and TRBJ2-5; D is undetermined. Sequenced sample: PBMCs. This sequence was found in a man aged 45-60 years in good health and CMV-seronegative. CDR3 amino acids: CASSLVGFQETQYF. Written as DNA, the CDR3 is TGCGCCAGCAGCTTGGTCGGTTTCCAAGAGACCCAGTACTTC.